A selection of T cell receptor beta chains follows, all from one sample in a study of OX40 agonist ivuxolimab in advanced cancers. Data came from immunoSEQ multiplex PCR; TCRdb stores just in-frame clones and leaves some out. Of fewer than 100,000 clones in the sample, 80% to 90% were seen once. Here the sequenced sample was CD4+ or CD8+ T cells sorted from blood, taken in a trial of the OX40 agonist ivuxolimab. The receptors stem from an adult with an advanced solid tumor such as melanoma, head and neck, liver or kidney cancer. Both conserved end residues are part of each CDR3. Fields, in order: clone size, V gene, D gene, J gene, CDR3 DNA, CDR3 protein. A D gene is named only where the DNA matches it firmly. Only part of the rows carry a size: once, few, many, or a class if the clone is expanded.

>.|TRBV5-6|.|TRBJ1-2
TGTGCCAGCCAACAAGCCCACCACTATGGCTACACCTTC
CASQQAHHYGYTF
>.|TRBV4-1|TRBD1|TRBJ2-1
TGCGCCAGCTGGCCAGGAGTCCAGGGGGCCTACAATGAGCAGTTCTTC
CASWPGVQGAYNEQFF
>.|TRBV2|.|TRBJ2-5
TGTGCCAGCAGCAACCAAGAGACCCAGTACTTC
CASSNQETQYF
>.|TRBV19|TRBD1|TRBJ2-2
TGTGCCAGTAGTCCCGACAGGGACACCGGGGAGCTGTTTTTT
CASSPDRDTGELFF
>few|TRBV5-6|.|TRBJ2-7
TGTGCCAGCTACCAGGGCTTCGTCAACGAGCAGTACTTC
CASYQGFVNEQYF
>.|TRBV28|TRBD1|TRBJ2-7
TGTGCCAGCAGGGGACAGGGGTCGTTCCCCGGGCAGTACTTC
CASRGQGSFPGQYF
>.|TRBV6-1|TRBD1|TRBJ1-5
TGTGCCAGCAGTGAAATGTGGGACAGGGGGAATCAGCCCCAGCATTTT
CASSEMWDRGNQPQHF
>.|TRBV19|.|TRBJ2-3
TGTGCCAGTAGTAAGTTCGCAAGCACAGATACGCAGTATTTT
CASSKFASTDTQYF
>.|TRBV15|.|TRBJ1-4
TGTGCCACCAGCAGAGCTACAGGCTATAATGAAAAACTGTTTTTT
CATSRATGYNEKLFF
>once|TRBV5-6|TRBD2|TRBJ2-5
TGTGCCAGCAGCTTGATAACCCCTCCGCGGGGGTACCAAGAGACCCAGTACTTC
CASSLITPPRGYQETQYF
>few|TRBV2|.|TRBJ1-5
TGTGCCAGCAGGAGGGAAGGGCAGGGAACCCAGCCCCAGCATTTT
CASRREGQGTQPQHF
>.|TRBV5-1|.|TRBJ2-2
TGCGCCAGCAGCTTGTTCGGTGCCGTAAACACCGGGGAGCTGTTTTTT
CASSLFGAVNTGELFF
>.|TRBV10-3|TRBD2|TRBJ2-2
TGTGCCACGAGGGATTCTCGGGGGGGCGATAAGACCGTTCCGTTTTTT
CATRDSRGGDKTVPFF
>.|TRBV5-4|TRBD2|TRBJ2-1
TGTGCCAGCAGCTGGCCCCGGACTAGCGGGGGCAACAATGAGCAGTTCTTC
CASSWPRTSGGNNEQFF
>.|TRBV5-4|.|TRBJ1-4
TGTGCCAGCAGCCTGGGGGGACACGATGAAAGGTTGTTTTTT
CASSLGGHDERLFF
>.|TRBV5-1|.|TRBJ2-5
TGCGCCAGCAGCACGGGGACTGAACGAGAGACCCAGTACTTC
CASSTGTERETQYF
>.|TRBV9|.|TRBJ2-2
TGTGCCAGCAGCGTAAACAACAGGGTAGACACCGGGGAGCTGTTTTTT
CASSVNNRVDTGELFF
>.|TRBV27|.|TRBJ1-4
TGTGCCAGCAGCAGGGCTACTAATGAAAAACTGTTTTTT
CASSRATNEKLFF
>.|TRBV7-2|TRBD1|TRBJ2-7
TGTGCCACCACCGGGACAGGCCCCTACGAGCAGTACTTC
CATTGTGPYEQYF
>.|TRBV28|.|TRBJ2-2
TGTGCCAGCAGTTTGGGAGCGAACACCGGGGAGCTGTTTTTT
CASSLGANTGELFF
>.|TRBV6-5|.|TRBJ2-2
TGTGCCGCGGCCCCACATGAGAGCGGGGAGCTGTTTTTT
CAAAPHESGELFF
>.|TRBV2|TRBD2|TRBJ2-3
TGTGCCAGCAGTGTTGGTAGCGGGGGAGCGCGGGGCACAGATACGCAGTATTTT
CASSVGSGGARGTDTQYF
>once|TRBV19|.|TRBJ2-3
TGTGCCAGTAGTATAGGTACTCGCACAGATACGCAGTATTTT
CASSIGTRTDTQYF
>.|TRBV30|TRBD1|TRBJ2-7
TGTGCCGGGACAGTGGTCTACGAGCAGTACTTC
CAGTVVYEQYF
>.|TRBV30|.|TRBJ1-2
TGTGCCTGGAGTCGGGACTGGAGAAACTATGGCTACACCTTC
CAWSRDWRNYGYTF
>few|TRBV19|.|TRBJ2-2
TGTGCCAGTAGTATCCGGTCGGACACCGGGGAGCTGTTTTTT
CASSIRSDTGELFF
>.|TRBV2|TRBD1|TRBJ2-2
TGTGCCAGCGGTGACAGGGGCCCCGGGGAGCTGTTTTTT
CASGDRGPGELFF
>.|TRBV7-3|.|TRBJ2-2
TGTGCCAGCAGCTTACTCCCAGGGGCGAGCACCGGGGAGCTGTTTTTT
CASSLLPGASTGELFF
>.|TRBV7-9|TRBD1|TRBJ1-2
TGTGCCAGCAGCCTACCAACAGGGGCTTGGGGCTACACCTTC
CASSLPTGAWGYTF
>.|TRBV27|TRBD1|TRBJ2-7
TGTGCCAGCAGTTCCAGGACAGGGGGCACCCACGAGCAGTACTTC
CASSSRTGGTHEQYF
>.|TRBV9|.|TRBJ2-3
TGTGCCAGCAGCGTAGGAGCTAGCTCTAGCACAGATACGCAGTATTTT
CASSVGASSSTDTQYF
>.|TRBV6-5|.|TRBJ1-5
TGTGCCAGCAGTTACTCCTCCGGGGTCAATCAGCCCCAGCATTTT
CASSYSSGVNQPQHF
>.|TRBV28|.|TRBJ2-7
TGTGCCAGCAGTCTGACAGGACCGAAAGTCTTGTACTTC
CASSLTGPKVLYF
>.|TRBV7-9|.|TRBJ2-7
TGTGCCAGCAGCTTACAACAGTACGAGCAGTACTTC
CASSLQQYEQYF
>.|TRBV19|.|TRBJ2-5
TGTGCCAGTAGGGGACACAACCAAGAGACCCAGTACTTC
CASRGHNQETQYF